This T cell receptor (beta chain) originates from a study of radiation and T cells in renal cell carcinoma. The protocol was immunoSEQ multiplex PCR, while the TCRdb copy is restricted to in-frame clones and leaves out a portion. This sample yields 150,000 to 190,000 clones, of which roughly 87% are seen a single time; over 10% belongs to the top ten. As for this clone: Its antigen is unknown.

The ends lost 0 bases at V and 8 bases at J; junction bases unmatched: 16. Germline-derived CDR1 and CDR2 are SGDLS and YYNGEE. The CDR3 covers 18 residues. General study findings and limits: In blood, top tumor clones expanded by 2 weeks, shrinking by 4.

The time point denotes: blood 2 weeks post-SBRT. Treatment denoted: 15 Gy SBRT to primary tumor, nephrectomy 4 weeks later. The TCR sequence derives from a woman aged 50 to 60 with renal cell carcinoma. The sample here was blood, taken from a patient whose treatment included radiotherapy and nephrectomy. The genes are TRBV9 and TRBJ2-1, with TRBD2 matching over 8 bases. Here the CDR3 reads CASSVVGSSGGGYYEQFF. Here the CDR3 DNA reads TGTGCCAGCAGCGTAGTAGGTTCGAGCGGGGGTGGTTATTATGAGCAGTTCTTC.